Each of the 31 T cell receptor beta chains below was sequenced from the same sample in a study of T-cell reconstitution after alpha-beta-depleted transplantation in children. The TCRbeta library incorporated unique molecular identifiers. TCRdb reprocessed the PCR reads with MiXCR, giving one entry per CDR3 protein. The sample lists about 870,000 distinct CDR3 sequences; 15% to 20% were seen once. This sample comprised PBMCs, mostly from graft donor cells, obtained 360 days after TCRalphabeta/CD19-depleted stem cell transplant. The receptors here all came from a male patient younger than 18 who had a stem cell transplant for acute lymphoblastic leukemia, so the T cells may come from the graft donor.

This clonotype was observed a single time. The rearrangement links TRBV11-1 to TRBJ1-1, with 7 bases lining up with TRBD1. Looked up from germline, CDR1 is SGHAT and CDR2 is FQDESV (reference sequence). The length of the CDR3 is 15 residues. J lost 4 bases, V lost 3 bases, and 8 bases had no gene match. CDR3 DNA sequence: TGTGCCAGCAGCTTCCGGGTCGGGACAGTCACTGAAGCTTTCTTT. This sequence encodes CASSFRVGTVTEAFF.

This chain connects TRBV6-5 to TRBJ2-3; TRBD2 aligns across 12 bases. The CDR3 totals 19 residues. CDR1 is MNHEY and CDR2 is SVGAGI in the germline V gene. V lost 2 bases and J lost 2; bases outside the gene matches: 11. CDR3 sequence reads: CASSYREALAGGVTDTQYF. CDR3 DNA: TGTGCCAGCAGTTACCGAGAGGCCCTAGCGGGAGGGGTCACAGATACGCAGTATTTT.

This clonotype occurred a few times. J is TRBJ2-2 and V is TRBV24-1; D not resolved. This CDR3 region has 13 residues. CDR1 is KGHDR, CDR2 SFDVKD, per germline. With 10 bases removed from V and 1 base from J, the gap between germline ends came to 9 bases. The CDR3 DNA reads TGTGCCACGGACGGTGGGAACACCGGGGAGCTGTTTTTT. It specifies CATDGGNTGELFF.

This clonotype was seen a handful of times. CDR3 amino acids: CASSYRDSYNSPLHF. The CDR3 DNA follows: TGTGCCAGCAGTTACCGGGACAGCTATAATTCACCCCTCCACTTT. The chain uses TRBV6-5 and TRBJ1-6; TRBD1 agrees at 7 bases. Trimming cost V 2 bases and J 3 bases; bases outside gene matches: 1. Germline-derived CDR1 and CDR2 are MNHEY and SVGAGI. The CDR3 has 15 amino acids.

In this sample, this clonotype turned up a few times. The chain joins TRBV21-1 to TRBJ2-7. TRBV21-1 is a recognized pseudogene. The CDR3 is 16 amino acids. For the CDR3, the DNA is TGTGCCAGCAGCAAAGAAGAAGGACTAGGACTCTACGAGCAGTACTTC. Translated: CASSKEEGLGLYEQYF.

This clonotype has a handful of counts. The chain carries TRBV20-1 and TRBJ2-3; no reliable D call. The CDR3 has 11 residues. Germline CDR1 reads DFQATT; CDR2 reads SNEGSKA (reference sequence). V was clipped by 6 bases and J by 5 bases, with 9 bases between them. Written as DNA, the CDR3 is TGCAGTGCCGACTCAAGAGATACGCAGTATTTT. It codes for CSADSRDTQYF.

The rearrangement uses TRBV12-3 or TRBV12-4 and TRBJ1-1; 7 bases agree with TRBD1. This CDR3 spans 13 amino acids. V gave up 3 bases and J gave up 7 bases; unmatched junction bases: 5. In DNA, the CDR3 is TGTGCCAGCAGTTTGACGAACAGGGGTGAAGCTTTCTTT. Its translation is CASSLTNRGEAFF.

The CDR3, as DNA: TGTGCCAGCAGCTTAATAGCAACAGGGAGCTCCTACGAGCAGTACTTC. This sequence encodes CASSLIATGSSYEQYF. The rearrangement joins TRBV7-2 to TRBJ2-7; the D gene is possibly TRBD1 (6 bases). Germline V lookup: CDR1 SGHTA, CDR2 FQGNSA. Trimming shortened V by 2 bases and J by 0 bases, and 14 bases separated the two germline ends. This CDR3 has 16 residues.

This clonotype was picked up a small number of times. The chain uses TRBV5-1 and TRBJ2-1; D gene unclear. Germline CDR1 and CDR2: SGHRS and YFSETQ. The CDR3 consists of 15 residues. V lost 1 base to trimming and J lost 10 bases, with 18 bases between them. CDR3 DNA: TGCGCCAGCAGCTTGTCCGGACCCTCTTCTTGGGAGCAGTTCTTC. It translates to CASSLSGPSSWEQFF.

J is TRBJ1-1 and V is TRBV20-1, with 8 bases aligning to TRBD1. The CDR3 runs to 13 residues. Trimming cost V 6 bases and J 2 bases; bases outside gene matches: 5. Germline CDR1 and CDR2: DFQATT and SNEGSKA (reference sequence). The CDR3 nucleotides are TGCAGTGCGCTGGGACAGGTCAACACTGAAGCTTTCTTT. Translated, it gives CSALGQVNTEAFF.

This clonotype was seen only once. V gene TRBV30 combines with J gene TRBJ2-7; 9 bases fit TRBD1. CDR1 GTSNPN and CDR2 SVGIG come from the germline V gene (reference sequence). V was clipped by 2 bases and J by 6 bases; unmatched bases: 2. The CDR3 extends over 12 amino acids. The CDR3 loop reads CAWSRDRVEQYF. The CDR3 nucleotides read TGTGCCTGGAGTCGGGACAGGGTCGAGCAGTACTTC.

This chain connects TRBV13 to TRBJ2-3; weak D call: TRBD2 (6 bases). Germline CDR1 reads PRHDT; CDR2 reads FYEKMQ (reference sequence). V shed 5 bases and J shed 5 bases, with 17 bases lying between them. This CDR3 has 15 residues. In DNA, the CDR3 is TGTGCCAGCAGCCGCCTAGGGGCGGGGTTAGATACGCAGTATTTT. It encodes CASSRLGAGLDTQYF.

This clonotype was seen only a few times. This chain joins TRBV29-1 and TRBJ1-1, with TRBD1 matching over 9 bases. After removal of 6 bases from V and 1 base from J, the junction contained 9 bases not matched to a gene. The CDR3 is made up of 15 amino acids. Germline CDR1 and CDR2: SQVTM and ANQGSEA. The CDR3 loop is CSVIYRGRRNTEAFF. In nucleotides, the CDR3 is TGCAGCGTAATCTACAGGGGGCGGAGGAACACTGAAGCTTTCTTT. The entire variable domain, with the rest obtained from reference TRBV29-1 and TRBJ1-1, is as follows: SAVISQKPSRDICQRGTSLTIQCQVDSQVTMMFWYRQQPGQSLTLIATANQGSEATYESGFVIDKFPISRPNLTFSTLTVSNMSPEDSSIYLCSVIYRGRRNTEAFFGQGTRLTVV.

Only one count was recorded for this clonotype. This chain links TRBV20-1 with TRBJ1-3; D is possibly TRBD1 (6 bases). From germline, CDR1 is DFQATT and CDR2 SNEGSKA (reference sequence). The length of the CDR3 is 14 residues. V lost 4 bases and J lost 3, with 13 bases in between. The chain's CDR3 is CSAIHRGYGNTIYF. The DNA for the CDR3 is TGCAGTGCTATTCATAGGGGGTATGGAAACACCATATATTTT.

This clonotype was seen a handful of times. This chain links TRBV4-1 with TRBJ2-5; TRBD2 aligns across 7 bases. Trimming at V came to 0 bases and at J to 1 base, leaving 8 bases not matched to a gene. There are 17 residues in the CDR3. Per germline, CDR1 MGHRA and CDR2 YSYEKL. The CDR3, as DNA: TGCGCCAGCAGCCAAGATGGACCCGGGACTACCCAAGAGACCCAGTACTTC. Translated: CASSQDGPGTTQETQYF.

The chain has TRBV7-9 and TRBJ2-5; D ambiguous. Trimming cost V 4 bases and J 5 bases, with 11 bases left between them. Per the germline V gene, CDR1 is SEHNR and CDR2 is FQNEAQ (reference sequence). This CDR3 has 13 residues. The CDR3 bases are TGTGCCAGCAGCTCCCTTGGGCCCGAGACCCAGTACTTC. It is translated as CASSSLGPETQYF. The full variable domain, completed using reference TRBV7-9 and TRBJ2-5, is DTGVSQNPRHKITKRGQNVTFRCDPISEHNRLYWYRQTLGQGPEFLTYFQNEAQLEKSRLLSDRFSAERPKGSFSTLEIQRTEQGDSAMYLCASSSLGPETQYFGPGTRLLVL.

V usage is TRBV19 and J usage is TRBJ2-7; D is perhaps TRBD1 (6 bases). The CDR3 has 14 amino acids. V was pared by 3 bases and J by 4 bases, with 13 bases between. The germline V gene has CDR1 LNHDA and CDR2 SQIVND (reference sequence). The CDR3 sequence: CASSIGGSLYEQYF. CDR3 in DNA: TGTGCCAGTAGTATTGGGGGCTCCCTTTACGAGCAGTACTTC.

This clonotype occurred a few times. The rearrangement links TRBV5-1 to TRBJ2-7, with D uncertain. This CDR3 spans 14 amino acids. V was pared by 4 bases and J by 0 bases, with 11 bases between. Germline lookup yields CDR1 SGHRS and CDR2 YFSETQ. Written as DNA, the CDR3 is TGCGCCAGCAGCCCCCAGATATTCTCCTACGAGCAGTACTTC. It encodes CASSPQIFSYEQYF. The full variable domain, in which reference TRBV5-1 and TRBJ2-7 provide the parts outside the CDR3, is KAGVTQTPRYLIKTRGQQVTLSCSPISGHRSVSWYQQTPGQGLQFLFEYFSETQRNKGNFPGRFSGRQFSNSRSEMNVSTLELGDSALYLCASSPQIFSYEQYFGPGTRLTVT.

For this clonotype: A much larger clone is a single base away; this may be a read error. The J gene is TRBJ2-7, the V gene TRBV20-1; D is possibly TRBD2 (5 bases). Germline V gene sequence: CDR1 DFQATT, CDR2 SNEGSKA (reference sequence). The CDR3 loop spans 13 amino acids. CDR3 protein: CCARNRPGYEQYF. CDR3 DNA sequence: TGCTGTGCTAGAAACAGACCGGGGTACGAGCAGTACTTC.

In this sample, this clonotype turned up a few times. V gene TRBV9 combines with J gene TRBJ1-2; tentative D call: TRBD1 (5 bases). Per the germline V gene, CDR1 is SGDLS and CDR2 is YYNGEE. The CDR3 sequence is 16 residues long. V lost 6 bases and J 1 base, leaving 19 bases between the germline ends. The CDR3 is CASNPFPGQLNYGYTF. CDR3 coding DNA: TGTGCCAGCAACCCATTCCCAGGGCAGCTTAACTATGGCTACACCTTC.

This clonotype was seen only a few times. J is TRBJ2-1 and V is TRBV24-1; the D call may be TRBD1 or TRBD2 (5 bases each). Trimming cost V 3 bases and J 8 bases, with 7 bases left between them. Per germline, CDR1 KGHDR and CDR2 SFDVKD. CDR3 length equals 12 residues. In nucleotides, the CDR3 is TGTGCCACCAGTGATATGGGGGATGAGCAGTTCTTC. Translated: CATSDMGDEQFF.

This clonotype was counted a few times. V gene TRBV7-9 combines with J gene TRBJ2-1, with 7 bases fitting TRBD1. Germline CDR1 SEHNR, CDR2 FQNEAQ (reference sequence). This CDR3 contains 16 residues. V was clipped by 8 bases and J by 8 bases; unmatched bases: 18. CDR3 sequence (DNA): TGTGCCAGCGCGGCATCTGCCGCAGGGGGAAGTGATGAGCAGTTCTTC. It specifies CASAASAAGGSDEQFF.

The chain links TRBV19 to TRBJ1-1; D perhaps matches TRBD1 (5 bases). CDR1 is LNHDA, CDR2 SQIVND, per germline (reference sequence). The CDR3 contains 13 residues. V lost 7 bases, J lost 1 base, and 10 bases lay in between. CDR3 bases: TGTGCCAGTAACGCAGGGCAGAACACTGAAGCTTTCTTT. Translated: CASNAGQNTEAFF.

This clonotype was seen at least ten times. The chain combines TRBV29-1 with TRBJ2-2; 7 bases align to TRBD1. The trim removed 1 base at V and 2 bases at J, leaving 7 bases unmatched. The CDR3 covers 16 residues. Germline V gene sequence: CDR1 SQVTM, CDR2 ANQGSEA. The CDR3 region has the DNA TGCAGCGTTGAAGTGATCGGGACAGACAACACCGGGGAGCTGTTTTTT. As protein: CSVEVIGTDNTGELFF.

The chain uses TRBV19 and TRBJ2-1, with D perhaps being TRBD1 or TRBD2 (5 bases each). V was clipped by 2 bases and J by 11 bases, with 10 bases between them. Germline V CDR1 and CDR2: LNHDA, SQIVND (reference sequence). The length of the CDR3 is 12 residues. CDR3 nucleotides: TGTGCCAGTAGTATATCGGTGGGACAGCAGTTCTTC. It yields the protein CASSISVGQQFF.

The V gene is TRBV19, the J gene TRBJ1-5, with D tentatively TRBD1 (6 bases). Germline V gives CDR1 LNHDA, CDR2 SQIVND (reference sequence). Trimming left V 1 base short and J 2 bases short, with 9 bases between. The CDR3 has 15 residues. The CDR3 region is CASSIGAGGNQPQHF. In nucleotides, the CDR3 is TGTGCCAGTAGTATAGGGGCAGGGGGCAATCAGCCCCAGCATTTT.

V is TRBV9 and J is TRBJ2-1; 10 nucleotides agree with TRBD2. V lost 1 base to trimming and J lost 8 bases; unmatched junction nucleotides: 12. This CDR3 is built from 17 residues. The germline V gene encodes CDR1 SGDLS and CDR2 YYNGEE. The CDR3 region has the DNA TGTGCCAGCAGCGTAAGAGGCCCGGGACTAGCGAACGATGAGCAGTTCTTC. Protein product: CASSVRGPGLANDEQFF. Filled out from reference TRBV9 and TRBJ2-1, the complete variable domain reads DSGVTQTPKHLITATGQRVTLRCSPRSGDLSVYWYQQSLDQGLQFLIQYYNGEERAKGNILERFSAQQFPDLHSELNLSSLELGDSALYFCASSVRGPGLANDEQFFGPGTRLTVL.

This clonotype was recorded a few times. The V gene is TRBV12-3 or TRBV12-4, the J gene TRBJ2-1; no clear D gene. Trimming cost V 3 bases and J 0 bases, with 9 bases left between them. The CDR3 contains 15 residues. This chain's CDR3 is CASSFTQSSYNEQFF. The CDR3 nucleotides are TGTGCCAGCAGTTTCACTCAAAGCTCCTACAATGAGCAGTTCTTC.

In its sample, this clonotype was seen a few times. DNA for the CDR3: TGTGCCAGCAGTGAACGGACCTCTAAAGGGGAGCTGTTTTTT. It encodes CASSERTSKGELFF. The V call is TRBV6-1, the J call TRBJ2-2; D is unresolved. V was shortened by 2 bases and J by 8 bases, with 12 bases between the two germline ends. Germline lookup yields CDR1 MNHNS and CDR2 SASEGT. This CDR3 comprises 14 residues.

This clonotype was seen a handful of times. J is TRBJ2-7 and V is TRBV12-3 or TRBV12-4; D unresolved. The germline V and J ends were trimmed by 3 bases and 13 bases, with 22 bases remaining between them. This CDR3 is built from 14 residues. The CDR3 bases are TGTGCCAGCAGTTTTTCACAATACAAGGGAATTCTCTACTTC. Protein: CASSFSQYKGILYF.

V and J are TRBV6-1 and TRBJ1-1; no definite D call. The CDR3 has 14 amino acids. Germline-derived CDR1 and CDR2 are MNHNS and SASEGT. The V end was cut by 6 bases, the J end by 0 bases, with 11 bases between. The CDR3 reads CASRSRGMNTEAFF. CDR3 sequence (DNA): TGTGCCAGCAGGAGCCGTGGCATGAACACTGAAGCTTTCTTT.